The 21 T cell receptor beta chains presented below share a single source sample, sequenced in a study of regulatory T cells in long-lasting Graves disease. Building the TCR beta libraries relied on iRepertoire HTBI primers, and CDR3 regions underwent Arm-PCR. TCRdb re-derived calls from the multiplex PCR reads in MiXCR, one entry per CDR3 protein. The sample shows over 350,000 distinct CDR3 sequences, 15% of them seen only once. Time point given: newly diagnosed GD, antithyroid drugs for less than 3 months. The TCR library was made from RNA that had been extracted from PBMCs in TRIzol. These data were also reused for a study on T cells in Graves' hyperthyroidism and ophthalmopathy.

Material: peripheral blood mononuclear cells (PBMCs), obtained at new diagnosis, from a patient treated with antithyroid drugs. These receptors were taken from a woman between 40 and 55 years old with Graves disease.

This clonotype was counted many times. The chain uses TRBV28 and TRBJ2-7; 11 nucleotides agree with TRBD1. Looked up from germline, CDR1 is MDHEN and CDR2 is SYDVKM. CDR3 length: 16 residues. Trimming removed 4 bases from V and 3 bases from J; junction bases left unmatched: 8. Written as DNA, the CDR3 is TGTGCCAGCAGTTCAATAGGACAGGGGGCGGTCTACGAGCAGTACTTC. It is translated as CASSSIGQGAVYEQYF.

This clonotype came up many times. The CDR3 loop is CASSLRAPGPMWFNEQFF. The CDR3 nucleotides read TGTGCCAGCAGTTTAAGGGCACCGGGACCAATGTGGTTCAATGAGCAGTTCTTC. The chain employs TRBV28 and TRBJ2-1, with D perhaps matching TRBD1 or TRBD2 (5 bases each). The germline gives CDR1 MDHEN, CDR2 SYDVKM. V was clipped by 2 bases and J by 6 bases, with 23 bases between them. This CDR3 is built from 18 residues.

This clonotype was observed many times. The chain uses TRBV7-9 and TRBJ2-5, with D hard to call. V lost 4 bases, J lost 0 bases, and 15 bases lay in between. The CDR3 extends over 16 amino acids. Germline values: CDR1 SEHNR, CDR2 FQNEAQ (reference sequence). Here the CDR3 DNA reads TGTGCCAGCAGCTCCCAACGGCCCCAGTACCAAGAGACCCAGTACTTC. Translation: CASSSQRPQYQETQYF. Together with reference TRBV7-9 and TRBJ2-5, the CDR3 gives the full variable domain: DTGVSQNPRHKITKRGQNVTFRCDPISEHNRLYWYRQTLGQGPEFLTYFQNEAQLEKSRLLSDRFSAERPKGSFSTLEIQRTEQGDSAMYLCASSSQRPQYQETQYFGPGTRLLVL.

This clonotype was picked up many times. The V gene is TRBV2, the J gene TRBJ1-2; 10 bases agree with TRBD1. This CDR3 is built from 12 residues. Germline V gene lookup returns CDR1 SNHLY and CDR2 FYNNEI. The junction had 5 bases not matched to a gene; V was cut back by 8 bases and J by 8 bases. In nucleotides, the CDR3 is TGTGCCAGCGGGACAGGGGTCGGGGGCTACACCTTC. Protein: CASGTGVGGYTF.

This clonotype was detected ten times or more. The rearrangement uses TRBV2 and TRBJ1-5; 8 bases are a match to TRBD1. Germline V gene data show CDR1 as SNHLY and CDR2 as FYNNEI. The J segment lost 2 bases and the V segment lost 8 bases, leaving 8 bases of the junction unmatched. The CDR3 runs 15 residues. CDR3 residues: CASGAGGGGNQPQHF. The CDR3 DNA reads TGTGCCAGCGGGGCAGGGGGCGGCGGCAATCAGCCCCAGCATTTT.

This clonotype was seen many times. This chain uses TRBV7-2 with TRBJ2-7; tentatively, D is TRBD1 (6 bases). Germline assignment: CDR1 SGHTA and CDR2 FQGNSA. Between the trimmed V and J ends, which lost 5 bases and 3 bases, there was a span of 14 bases. CDR3 length: 14 residues. Here the CDR3 reads CASSPEQDSYEQYF. In DNA, the CDR3 is TGTGCCAGCAGCCCCGAACAGGACAGCTACGAGCAGTACTTC.

This clonotype has ten or more counts. V is TRBV12-3 or TRBV12-4 and J is TRBJ2-3; 7 positions agree with TRBD2. There are 15 residues in the CDR3. The J segment lost 6 bases and the V segment lost 4 bases, leaving 10 bases of the junction unmatched. This CDR3 is CASSYSGTLSDTQYF. The CDR3 nucleotides read TGTGCCAGCAGTTACAGCGGGACGCTATCGGATACGCAGTATTTT.

This clonotype was observed a handful of times. The chain uses TRBV20-1 and TRBJ2-7; no clear D. V lost 1 base, J lost 2 bases, and 15 bases lay in between. Germline lookup yields CDR1 DFQATT and CDR2 SNEGSKA (reference sequence). CDR3 length: 15 residues. In DNA form, the CDR3 reads TGCAGTGCTAGAGTGCCGGGCCTCTCCGCCTACGAGCAGTACTTC. It encodes CSARVPGLSAYEQYF.

The chain couples TRBV24-1 to TRBJ2-3, with 9 nucleotides matching TRBD1. V shed 5 bases, J shed 3 bases, and the junction held 8 bases outside the gene matches. Germline CDR1 KGHDR, CDR2 SFDVKD. The CDR3 is made up of 16 amino acids. In DNA form, the CDR3 reads TGTGCCACCAGTGCCTACAGGGGGCAGAATACAGATACGCAGTATTTT. Translated: CATSAYRGQNTDTQYF.

The table lists this clonotype with a few counts. The chain combines TRBV9 with TRBJ2-1, with TRBD2 identical over 9 bases. The V segment lost 4 bases and the J segment 9 bases; nucleotides outside the gene matches: 11. The CDR3 runs 15 residues. The germline gives CDR1 SGDLS, CDR2 YYNGEE. This CDR3 is CASSRASGDRREQFF. The CDR3 region has the DNA TGTGCCAGCAGCCGGGCTAGCGGGGACCGCCGTGAGCAGTTCTTC. The complete variable domain, with remaining parts taken from reference TRBV9 and TRBJ2-1, reads DSGVTQTPKHLITATGQRVTLRCSPRSGDLSVYWYQQSLDQGLQFLIQYYNGEERAKGNILERFSAQQFPDLHSELNLSSLELGDSALYFCASSRASGDRREQFFGPGTRLTVL.

This sequence joins TRBV20-1 and TRBJ2-1; 7 positions match TRBD2. This CDR3 has 15 residues. J lost 2 bases, V lost 8 bases, and 12 bases had no gene match. The germline CDR1 and CDR2 sequences are DFQATT and SNEGSKA (reference sequence). DNA for the CDR3: TGCAGTTTCGCCTACGGGAGGACCACCTACAATGAGCAGTTCTTC. This sequence encodes CSFAYGRTTYNEQFF.

Ten or more counts support this clonotype. The CDR3 DNA reads TGCAGTGCCACCACTAGCGCCAGCTCCTACAATGAGCAGTTCTTC. It yields the protein CSATTSASSYNEQFF. This chain links TRBV20-1 with TRBJ2-1, with 7 bases that match TRBD2. CDR1 is DFQATT and CDR2 is SNEGSKA in the germline V gene (reference sequence). The junction had 8 bases not matched to a gene; V was cut back by 6 bases and J by 0 bases. The CDR3 totals 15 residues.

The chain carries TRBV29-1 and TRBJ2-3; 13 nucleotides agree with TRBD2. This CDR3 spans 15 amino acids. In germline, CDR1 is SQVTM, CDR2 ANQGSEA. Trimming at V came to 6 bases and at J to 1 base, leaving 4 bases not matched to a gene. The CDR3 region is CSVPGLAGGTDTQYF. The CDR3 nucleotides read TGCAGCGTCCCCGGACTAGCGGGAGGCACAGATACGCAGTATTTT.

As for this clonotype: This clone may be a read error of a much larger clone one base away. The CDR3 DNA follows: TGTGCCAGCAGCCGCGTCGTTACGCAGTATTTT. Protein sequence: CASSRVVTQYF. The chain uses TRBV7-2 and TRBJ2-3, with D uncertain. Trimming cost V 5 bases and J 8 bases, with 8 bases left between them. Germline V gene data show CDR1 as SGHTA and CDR2 as FQGNSA. The CDR3 is 11 residues long.

This clonotype was seen repeatedly, ten times or more. The CDR3 sequence is CASSKNREGEQFF. The CDR3 DNA reads as TGTGCCAGCAGTAAAAATAGGGAGGGCGAGCAGTTCTTC. The chain has TRBV7-3 and TRBJ2-1; 7 bases are a match to TRBD2. Germline V gene sequence: CDR1 SGHTA, CDR2 FQGTGA. Trimming removed 6 bases from V and 10 bases from J; junction bases left unmatched: 9. The CDR3 consists of 13 residues.

This clonotype has only one observation. This chain uses TRBV19 with TRBJ2-7; no clear D. V dropped 10 bases and J dropped 4 bases, with 17 bases sitting between them. The CDR3 is made up of 13 amino acids. Germline loops: CDR1 LNHDA, CDR2 SQIVND (reference sequence). The CDR3 region is CATSGAGGYEQYF. The CDR3 nucleotides are TGTGCCACCTCCGGCGCAGGCGGTTACGAGCAGTACTTC.

This clonotype was counted ten times or more. The rearrangement uses TRBV7-9 and TRBJ2-5; possibly TRBD1 or TRBD2 for D (5 bases each). Between the trimmed V and J ends, which lost 2 bases and 1 base, there was a span of 14 bases. The CDR3 has 16 amino acids. CDR1 is SEHNR and CDR2 is FQNEAQ in the germline V gene (reference sequence). The CDR3 bases are TGTGCCAGCAGCTTAAACTACGTGGGGACCCAAGAGACCCAGTACTTC. It is translated as CASSLNYVGTQETQYF.

The chain uses TRBV19 and TRBJ2-2; TRBD1 aligns across 9 bases. V gave up 7 bases and J gave up 4 bases; unmatched junction bases: 4. The CDR3 loop spans 14 amino acids. CDR1 and CDR2 from the germline V gene are LNHDA and SQIVND (reference sequence). The CDR3 coding sequence is TGTGCCAGTAAATCACAGGGGGCCACCGGGGAGCTGTTTTTT. It is translated as CASKSQGATGELFF.

V usage is TRBV6-2 or TRBV6-3 and J usage is TRBJ2-3, with TRBD2 matching over 13 bases. J was trimmed by 4 bases and V by 5 bases; bases with no gene match: 12. The CDR3 contains 18 residues. Germline assignment: CDR1 MNHEY and CDR2 SVGEGT. CDR3 sequence (DNA): TGTGCCAGCAGTACACGGACTAGCGGGAGAGGCCCCCCAGATACGCAGTATTTT. This codes for CASSTRTSGRGPPDTQYF.

Many counts were recorded for this clonotype. V and J are TRBV10-2 and TRBJ2-3, with 11 bases matching TRBD2. This CDR3 has 15 residues. The J segment lost 2 bases and the V segment lost 6 bases, leaving 4 bases of the junction unmatched. Germline values: CDR1 WSHSY, CDR2 SAAADI. The CDR3 loop reads CASRGTSGLTDTQYF. Here the CDR3 DNA reads TGCGCCAGCAGGGGGACTAGCGGACTCACAGATACGCAGTATTTT.

The table lists this clonotype with a few counts. This chain uses TRBV24-1 with TRBJ2-1, with 7 bases identical to TRBD2. The J segment lost 0 bases and the V segment lost 4 bases, leaving 8 bases of the junction unmatched. The V gene's germline CDR1 is KGHDR and CDR2 SFDVKD. The CDR3 contains 17 residues. CDR3 in DNA: TGTGCCACCAGTGACCTCTCAGCGGGACGCTCCTACAATGAGCAGTTCTTC. This translates into CATSDLSAGRSYNEQFF.